The 30 T cell receptor beta chains below come from one sample, sequenced in a study of cytomegalovirus exposure and HLA in healthy donors. Use of 60 Vbeta and 13 Jbeta primers characterized the PCR. Here immunoSEQ multiplex PCR was the method, and the copy in TCRdb shows in-frame clones only, minus some. The listing records around 140,000 clones. Material: PBMCs. These receptor sequences come from a woman aged 40 to 55 in good health and CMV-seronegative.

The rearrangement uses TRBV5-1 and TRBJ2-2; D is possibly TRBD1 (6 bases). Germline V gives CDR1 SGHRS, CDR2 YFSETQ. V lost 4 bases and J 0 bases, leaving 13 bases between the germline ends. The CDR3 length is 16 residues. The CDR3 sequence: CASSPTGRTNTGELFF. The CDR3 region has the DNA TGCGCCAGCAGCCCCACAGGGAGAACGAACACCGGGGAGCTGTTTTTT. The variable domain in full, completed from reference TRBV5-1 and TRBJ2-2, reads KAGVTQTPRYLIKTRGQQVTLSCSPISGHRSVSWYQQTPGQGLQFLFEYFSETQRNKGNFPGRFSGRQFSNSRSEMNVSTLELGDSALYLCASSPTGRTNTGELFFGEGSRLTVL.

This chain uses TRBV5-8 with TRBJ1-1; the D is unclear. The CDR3 length is 12 residues. V was shortened by 1 base and J by 11 bases, with 12 bases between the two germline ends. Looked up from germline, CDR1 is SGHTS and CDR2 is YDEGEE. CDR3 sequence (DNA): TGTGCCAGCAGCTTGCCCCCGAGCCGGGCTTTCTTT. Its translation is CASSLPPSRAFF.

The gene calls are TRBV10-3 and TRBJ2-7, with D possibly being TRBD2 (6 bases). The CDR3 is 15 residues long. In germline, CDR1 is ENHRY, CDR2 SYGVKD. With 2 bases removed from V and 0 bases from J, the gap between germline ends came to 11 bases. CDR3 sequence: CAISEGRPSSYEQYF. For the CDR3, the DNA is TGTGCCATCAGTGAGGGGAGGCCGTCCTCCTACGAGCAGTACTTC.

The chain uses TRBV28 and TRBJ1-2; no firm D call. The V and J ends lost 7 bases and 3 bases respectively, with 18 bases between them. The CDR3 loop spans 15 amino acids. Germline V gene sequence: CDR1 MDHEN, CDR2 SYDVKM. CDR3 DNA sequence: TGTGCCAGCATCGCCCCCCCGGGGTCTGACTATGGCTACACCTTC. Its protein is CASIAPPGSDYGYTF.

The rearrangement links TRBV10-3 to TRBJ2-7; TRBD2 might be the D (5 bases). Trimming left V 2 bases short and J 2 bases short, with 10 bases between. CDR1 is ENHRY and CDR2 is SYGVKD in the germline V gene. This CDR3 region has 14 residues. The CDR3 region is CAISEDRGPYEQYV. The CDR3 region has the DNA TGTGCCATCAGTGAGGACCGCGGGCCCTACGAGCAGTACGTC.

The chain recombines TRBV19 with TRBJ2-2, with a weak D call TRBD2 (5 bases). The CDR3 totals 14 residues. Trimming removed 3 bases at V and 4 bases at J, with 9 bases between. Germline V gene lookup returns CDR1 LNHDA and CDR2 SQIVND (reference sequence). This CDR3 reads CASSILASTGELFF. The CDR3 bases are TGTGCCAGTAGTATCCTAGCAAGCACCGGGGAGCTGTTTTTT.

The rearrangement uses TRBV15 and TRBJ2-2; a weak D match, TRBD2 (6 bases). This CDR3 has 17 residues. With 0 bases removed from V and 2 bases from J, the gap between germline ends came to 13 bases. Germline values: CDR1 LNHNV, CDR2 YYDKDF (reference sequence). Here the CDR3 reads CATSRDRGGFNTGELFF. CDR3 bases: TGTGCCACCAGCAGAGATCGAGGAGGGTTTAACACCGGGGAGCTGTTTTTT.

The chain carries TRBV7-6 and TRBJ1-2; TRBD1 matches 11 bases. V trimming: 5 bases; J trimming: 2 bases; junction bases outside the gene matches: 4. The CDR3 has 15 residues. CDR1 and CDR2 (germline): SGHVS, FNYEAQ. The CDR3 sequence is CASSKGQGVNYGYTF. The CDR3 coding sequence is TGTGCCAGCAGCAAGGGACAGGGGGTAAACTATGGCTACACCTTC.

The chain employs TRBV7-9 and TRBJ1-2, with D hard to call. Per germline, CDR1 SEHNR and CDR2 FQNEAQ (reference sequence). Trimming took 5 bases from V and 7 from J, leaving 11 bases between them. CDR3 length equals 12 residues. The CDR3 sequence: CASSPNAVGYTF. The CDR3 DNA follows: TGTGCCAGCAGCCCCAATGCGGTTGGCTACACCTTC.

The rearrangement uses TRBV5-1 and TRBJ1-2; D not certain. Per the germline V gene, CDR1 is SGHRS and CDR2 is YFSETQ. This CDR3 contains 14 residues. V lost 0 bases and J lost 4, with 10 bases in between. The CDR3 sequence is CASSLAEGTYGYTF. In DNA form, the CDR3 reads TGCGCCAGCAGCTTGGCCGAGGGAACCTATGGCTACACCTTC.

CDR3 region: CASSQDRMGTEAFF. Written as DNA, the CDR3 is TGTGCCAGCAGTCAGGACAGGATGGGCACTGAAGCTTTCTTT. The chain combines TRBV6-1 with TRBJ1-1; 7 nucleotides match TRBD1. The CDR3 is 14 amino acids. J lost 4 bases, V lost 5 bases, and 7 bases had no gene match. CDR1 and CDR2 (germline): MNHNS, SASEGT.

CDR3 DNA: TGCGCCAGCAGCCAAGGCAATAGCGGGGGCACAGATACGCAGTATTTT. Translating gives CASSQGNSGGTDTQYF. This chain connects TRBV4-1 to TRBJ2-3; 8 bases are shared with TRBD2. V shed 1 base, J shed 1 base, and the junction held 4 bases outside the gene matches. This CDR3 is 16 amino acids long. Germline assignment: CDR1 MGHRA and CDR2 YSYEKL.

The V gene is TRBV5-4, the J gene TRBJ2-3; 7 bases match TRBD2. CDR1 is SGHNT, CDR2 YYREEE, per germline (reference sequence). The V gene end was trimmed by 0 bases and the J gene end by 5 bases; junction bases not matched to a gene: 3. This CDR3 has 14 amino acids. In DNA, the CDR3 is TGTGCCAGCAGCTTGGTGATAGCGGGAGATACGCAGTATTTT. Protein product: CASSLVIAGDTQYF.

The chain joins TRBV19 to TRBJ2-7; 10 bases align to TRBD1. Germline V gives CDR1 LNHDA, CDR2 SQIVND (reference sequence). Trimming cost V 10 bases and J 5 bases; bases outside gene matches: 8. The CDR3 is made up of 13 amino acids. In DNA, the CDR3 is TGTGCCACCTCGGGACAGGGGAAGAACGAGCAGTACTTC. It translates to CATSGQGKNEQYF. The full variable domain, completed using reference TRBV19 and TRBJ2-7, is DGGITQSPKYLFRKEGQNVTLSCEQNLNHDAMYWYRQDPGQGLRLIYYSQIVNDFQKGDIAEGYSVSREKKESFPLTVTSAQKNPTAFYLCATSGQGKNEQYFGPGTRLTVT.

The V gene is TRBV4-2, the J gene TRBJ2-1; the D is unclear. This CDR3 comprises 13 residues. Trimming stripped 1 base from V and 4 bases from J, with 5 bases between. The germline V gene encodes CDR1 LGHNA and CDR2 YNFKEQ. The CDR3 protein is CASSQVPYNEQFF. CDR3 sequence (DNA): TGTGCCAGCAGCCAAGTCCCGTACAATGAGCAGTTCTTC.

The chain employs TRBV14 and TRBJ1-1; 8 nucleotides align to TRBD1. V shed 4 bases and J 4 bases; nucleotides not matched to a gene: 5. This CDR3 contains 14 residues. CDR1 SGHDN and CDR2 FVKESK come from the germline V gene. DNA of the CDR3: TGTGCCAGCAGCCGACAGGGGTTCAGCACTGAAGCTTTCTTT. Translated, it gives CASSRQGFSTEAFF. Together with reference TRBV14 and TRBJ1-1, the CDR3 gives the full variable domain: EAGVTQFPSHSVIEKGQTVTLRCDPISGHDNLYWYRRVMGKEIKFLLHFVKESKQDESGMPNNRFLAERTGGTYSTLKVQPAELEDSGVYFCASSRQGFSTEAFFGQGTRLTVV.

The chain carries TRBV6-5 and TRBJ1-6; TRBD1 aligns across 7 bases. CDR1 is MNHEY, CDR2 SVGAGI, per germline. This CDR3 region has 15 residues. With V trimmed by 5 bases and J by 7 bases, 8 bases remained unmatched. CDR3 amino acids: CASSQPGQTNSPLHF. The CDR3 region has the DNA TGTGCCAGCAGTCAGCCGGGACAGACAAATTCACCCCTCCACTTT.

The genes are TRBV27 and TRBJ2-3; 10 bases are a match to TRBD1. CDR1 is MNHEY and CDR2 is SMNVEV in the germline V gene (reference sequence). V dropped 4 bases and J dropped 6; count of bases not matched to a gene: 10. The CDR3 consists of 16 residues. The CDR3, as DNA: TGTGCCAGCAGTTCCCCGAGGACAGGGGGAACGGATACGCAGTATTTT. As protein: CASSSPRTGGTDTQYF.

The chain couples TRBV19 to TRBJ1-2, with a tentative D call TRBD1 (5 bases). The germline V gene has CDR1 LNHDA and CDR2 SQIVND (reference sequence). Trimming cost V 5 bases and J 0 bases, with 16 bases left between them. This CDR3 spans 16 amino acids. The CDR3 loop is CASSFRGGSANYGYTF. CDR3 nucleotides: TGTGCCAGTAGTTTTAGGGGTGGATCAGCTAACTATGGCTACACCTTC.

This sequence joins TRBV5-6 and TRBJ1-2, with D tentatively TRBD1 (5 bases). Germline CDR1 is SGHDT and CDR2 is YYEEEE. This CDR3 has 13 residues. V lost 2 bases to trimming and J lost 8 bases, with 13 bases between them. The CDR3 bases are TGTGCCAGCAGCTTACCTGACAGCTTCGGCTACACCTTC. Its translation is CASSLPDSFGYTF.

The chain carries TRBV6-1 and TRBJ2-1; TRBD1 matches 8 bases. Germline CDR1 reads MNHNS; CDR2 reads SASEGT. The V segment lost 6 bases and the J segment 1 base; nucleotides outside the gene matches: 5. This CDR3 region has 15 residues. CDR3 protein: CASRLDRGSYNEQFF. The DNA of the CDR3 is TGTGCCAGCAGATTAGACAGGGGATCCTACAATGAGCAGTTCTTC.

V gene TRBV10-2 combines with J gene TRBJ1-6, with 7 bases lining up with TRBD1. The CDR3 is made up of 16 amino acids. Per the germline V gene, CDR1 is WSHSY and CDR2 is SAAADI. Trimming cost V 7 bases and J 7 bases; bases outside gene matches: 13. The CDR3 protein is CASTSTGERKNSPLHF. DNA of the CDR3: TGCGCCAGCACCTCCACAGGGGAGCGGAAAAATTCACCCCTCCACTTT.

The V call is TRBV28, the J call TRBJ1-4; 8 bases align to TRBD1. After removal of 2 bases from V and 8 bases from J, the junction contained 4 bases not matched to a gene. This CDR3 is built from 14 residues. The V gene's germline CDR1 is MDHEN and CDR2 SYDVKM. The CDR3 DNA sequence: TGTGCCAGCAGTTTACAGGGGGCCCGAGAAAAACTGTTTTTT. It yields the protein CASSLQGAREKLFF.

This chain joins TRBV6-5 and TRBJ2-5; tentative D call: TRBD2 (6 bases). The germline V gene encodes CDR1 MNHEY and CDR2 SVGAGI. Trimming removed 10 bases at V and 7 bases at J, with 16 bases between. The CDR3 totals 12 residues. CDR3 sequence: CATGRGPRTQYF. CDR3 DNA sequence: TGTGCCACCGGGCGGGGCCCGAGGACCCAGTACTTC.

The rearrangement uses TRBV10-3 and TRBJ2-7, with a weak D call TRBD1 (6 bases). V lost 7 bases to trimming and J lost 6 bases, with 16 bases between them. The CDR3 loop spans 13 amino acids. Germline CDR1 reads ENHRY; CDR2 reads SYGVKD. The CDR3 sequence is CAITPRQGTEQYV. CDR3 nucleotide sequence: TGTGCCATCACACCCCGGCAGGGGACCGAGCAGTACGTC.

V usage is TRBV4-3 and J usage is TRBJ1-2; D remains ambiguous. This CDR3 has 14 residues. V shed 1 base and J shed 4 bases, with 10 bases lying between them. The germline V gene has CDR1 LGHNA and CDR2 YSLEER. The DNA for the CDR3 is TGCGCCAGCAGCCAAGTCGAGATCTCCTATGGCTACACCTTC. Translating it yields CASSQVEISYGYTF.

V and J are TRBV5-4 and TRBJ1-2; maybe TRBD1 (6 bases). Trimming cost V 1 base and J 4 bases, with 14 bases left between them. CDR1 is SGHNT, CDR2 YYREEE, per germline (reference sequence). The length of the CDR3 is 15 residues. CDR3 region: CASSLFTGSSYGYTF. Written as DNA, the CDR3 is TGTGCCAGCAGCTTGTTTACAGGGTCTAGCTATGGCTACACCTTC.

The chain employs TRBV28 and TRBJ1-3, with 7 bases that match TRBD1. V lost 4 bases to trimming and J lost 4 bases; unmatched junction nucleotides: 7. The CDR3 has 15 amino acids. In germline, CDR1 is MDHEN, CDR2 SYDVKM. The CDR3 reads CASSSRGVAGNTIYF. The CDR3 DNA reads as TGTGCCAGCAGTTCCAGGGGGGTGGCGGGAAACACCATATATTTT. The whole variable domain, filled in from reference TRBV28 and TRBJ1-3, reads DVKVTQSSRYLVKRTGEKVFLECVQDMDHENMFWYRQDPGLGLRLIYFSYDVKMKEKGDIPEGYSVSREKKERFSLILESASTNQTSMYLCASSSRGVAGNTIYFGEGSWLTVV.

CDR3 sequence reads: CASSQTESEYEQYF. The CDR3 region has the DNA TGTGCCAGCAGCCAAACGGAGTCGGAATACGAGCAGTACTTC. The rearrangement links TRBV4-2 to TRBJ2-5; no definite D call. The end of the DNA fits TRBJ2-7 better, so the J call may be wrong. Germline lookup yields CDR1 LGHNA and CDR2 YNFKEQ. The CDR3 runs to 14 residues.

The rearrangement joins TRBV11-2 to TRBJ2-7; TRBD2 is a possible D gene (5 bases). The V gene lost 4 bases and the J gene lost 5 bases, with 15 bases spanning the gap. From germline, CDR1 is SGHAT and CDR2 FQNNGV. The CDR3 is 14 amino acids. DNA for the CDR3: TGTGCCAGCAGCTCGTCTGGCTTCGGGGACGAGCAGTACTTC. It codes for CASSSSGFGDEQYF.